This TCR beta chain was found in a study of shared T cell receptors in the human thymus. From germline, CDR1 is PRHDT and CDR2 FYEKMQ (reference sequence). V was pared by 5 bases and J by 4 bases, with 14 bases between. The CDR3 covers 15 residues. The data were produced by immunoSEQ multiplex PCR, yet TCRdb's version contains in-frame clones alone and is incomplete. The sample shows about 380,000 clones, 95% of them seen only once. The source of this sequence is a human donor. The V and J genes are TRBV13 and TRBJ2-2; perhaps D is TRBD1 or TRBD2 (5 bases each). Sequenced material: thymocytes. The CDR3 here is CASSPPRGPTGELFF. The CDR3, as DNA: TGTGCCAGCAGCCCCCCCCGGGGCCCCACCGGGGAGCTGTTTTTT.